Listed here are 20 T cell receptor beta chains from one sample, sequenced in a study of blood T cell repertoires in COVID-19. Sequenced by immunoSEQ multiplex PCR; TCRdb stores in-frame clones only, minus some. Altogether about 120,000 clones are present, 87% being singletons, with the ten largest covering more than 2%. Material: peripheral blood. Receptors originate from a woman aged 45-59 years with acute or convalescent COVID-19.

This clone was observed a few times. The V and J genes are TRBV30 and TRBJ1-2; 8 bases line up with TRBD1. This CDR3 comprises 14 residues. Trimming took 0 bases from V and 7 from J; bases not matched to a gene: 7. Germline-derived CDR1 and CDR2 are GTSNPN and SVGIG (reference sequence). CDR3 nucleotides: TGTGCCTGGAGTGTAGGGACAGGTCTTCGTGGCTACACCTTC. It specifies CAWSVGTGLRGYTF.

A few counts support this clone. The chain has TRBV29-1 and TRBJ1-2; D is perhaps TRBD1 (5 bases). The CDR3 runs to 12 residues. Trimming shortened V by 3 bases and J by 8 bases, and 13 bases separated the two germline ends. CDR1 and CDR2 (germline): SQVTM, ANQGSEA. The CDR3 region is CSVDRGAGGYTF. In nucleotides, the CDR3 is TGCAGCGTTGACCGTGGGGCAGGAGGCTACACCTTC.

V and J are TRBV3-1 (or the pseudogene TRBV3-2) and TRBJ2-2; 10 nucleotides match TRBD1. This CDR3 contains 14 residues. J was trimmed by 6 bases and V by 5 bases; bases with no gene match: 3. Germline V gene sequence: CDR1 LGHDT, CDR2 YNNKEL (reference sequence). In DNA, the CDR3 is TGTGCCAGCAGCTGGGACAGGGGTCCCGGGGAGCTGTTTTTT. Its protein is CASSWDRGPGELFF.

This clone was observed once. The CDR3 nucleotides are TGTGCCAGCAGTTACGAGGGCTATAGCAATCAGCCCCAGCATTTT. Translating gives CASSYEGYSNQPQHF. V gene TRBV6-2 or TRBV6-3 combines with J gene TRBJ1-5; no firm D call. Germline V gene sequence: CDR1 MNHEY, CDR2 SVGEGT. Trimming took off 2 bases at V and 0 bases at J, with 8 bases between the two ends. The CDR3 sequence is 15 residues long.

The count of this clone is one. The V call is TRBV10-3, the J call TRBJ1-6; a weak D match, TRBD1 (5 bases). CDR1 ENHRY and CDR2 SYGVKD come from the germline V gene. CDR3 size: 15 residues. V was clipped by 3 bases and J by 2 bases, with 8 bases between them. The CDR3 is CAISDRGAYNSPLHF. CDR3 nucleotides: TGTGCCATCAGTGATCGGGGGGCCTATAATTCACCCCTCCACTTT.

CDR3 coding DNA: TGTGCCAGCAGTTACACTACCCAGGGAGAGACCCAGTACTTC. It yields the protein CASSYTTQGETQYF. This chain uses TRBV6-5 with TRBJ2-5; a possible D gene is TRBD1 (5 bases). Germline values: CDR1 MNHEY, CDR2 SVGAGI. V dropped 2 bases and J dropped 4 bases, with 11 bases sitting between them. The length of the CDR3 is 14 residues.

The chain uses TRBV19 and TRBJ2-1, with D tentatively TRBD2 (6 bases). Trimming left V 7 bases short and J 4 bases short, with 14 bases between. This CDR3 is 14 amino acids long. Germline V gives CDR1 LNHDA, CDR2 SQIVND (reference sequence). CDR3 protein: CASTRRDPYNEQFF. The DNA of the CDR3 is TGTGCCAGTACAAGGAGGGATCCATACAATGAGCAGTTCTTC.

The chain couples TRBV10-3 to TRBJ2-2; 11 bases agree with TRBD1. Germline CDR1 and CDR2: ENHRY and SYGVKD. The V gene end was trimmed by 7 bases and the J gene end by 3 bases; junction bases not matched to a gene: 4. This CDR3 comprises 15 residues. The CDR3 region is CAITPGQGDTGELFF. The CDR3 coding sequence is TGTGCCATCACCCCGGGACAGGGGGACACCGGGGAGCTGTTTTTT.

The chain links TRBV7-9 to TRBJ2-5, with 9 bases identical to TRBD2. CDR3 size: 16 residues. Trimming cost V 3 bases and J 5 bases; bases outside gene matches: 10. The germline V gene encodes CDR1 SEHNR and CDR2 FQNEAQ (reference sequence). The CDR3 nucleotides are TGTGCCAGCAGCTTCACACTAGCGGGTCGAGGGGAGACCCAGTACTTC. This codes for CASSFTLAGRGETQYF.

The chain links TRBV30 to TRBJ1-5, with D perhaps matching TRBD1 (6 bases). The CDR3 contains 15 residues. V dropped 1 base and J dropped 5 bases, with 15 bases sitting between them. From germline, CDR1 is GTSNPN and CDR2 SVGIG (reference sequence). CDR3 sequence reads: CAWSAGGQRYQPQHF. The CDR3 DNA sequence: TGTGCCTGGAGTGCGGGGGGGCAGAGATATCAGCCCCAGCATTTT.

The chain employs TRBV21-1 and TRBJ2-7; TRBD1 was called by the table and not checked on the DNA. TRBV21-1 counts as a pseudogene. The CDR3 has 14 residues. The CDR3 DNA is TGTGCCAGCAGCAAAGTAACAGTTCCCTACGAGCAGTACTTC. It encodes CASSKVTVPYEQYF.

The rearrangement joins TRBV7-9 to TRBJ2-6, with TRBD2 matching 11 bases. V dropped 7 bases and J dropped 3; count of bases not matched to a gene: 11. The germline CDR1 and CDR2 sequences are SEHNR and FQNEAQ (reference sequence). CDR3 size: 18 residues. CDR3 bases: TGTGCCAGCACCAATAAGATAGCGGGGGGGCTTGGGGCCAACGTCCTGACTTTC. The encoded protein is CASTNKIAGGLGANVLTF.

For the CDR3, the DNA is TGTGCCAGCAGCGTAGGACAGGGGGGCAATCAGCCCCAGCATTTT. Its protein is CASSVGQGGNQPQHF. The chain has TRBV9 and TRBJ1-5; 9 nucleotides align to TRBD1. CDR1 SGDLS and CDR2 YYNGEE come from the germline V gene. With 0 bases clipped from V and 2 bases from J, the junction kept 0 bases outside the gene matches. CDR3 length equals 15 residues.

The V gene is TRBV2, the J gene TRBJ1-2, with D tentatively TRBD1 (6 bases). The V gene lost 6 bases and the J gene lost 2 bases, with 10 bases spanning the gap. The germline gives CDR1 SNHLY, CDR2 FYNNEI. The CDR3 is 13 amino acids. This CDR3 is CASSADRNYGYTF. As DNA, the CDR3 is TGTGCCAGCAGCGCCGACAGGAACTATGGCTACACCTTC. The whole variable domain, remainder taken from reference TRBV2 and TRBJ1-2, is EPEVTQTPSHQVTQMGQEVILRCVPISNHLYFYWYRQILGQKVEFLVSFYNNEISEKSEIFDDQFSVERPDGSNFTLKIRSTKLEDSAMYFCASSADRNYGYTFGSGTRLTVV.

The J gene is TRBJ1-1, the V gene TRBV18, with D uncertain. The length of the CDR3 is 14 residues. V dropped 0 bases and J dropped 0 bases, with 5 bases sitting between them. Germline V CDR1 and CDR2: KGHSH, LQKENI. The CDR3 loop is CASSPPDMNTEAFF. The DNA for the CDR3 is TGTGCCAGCTCACCACCTGACATGAACACTGAAGCTTTCTTT.

The chain combines TRBV3-1 (or the pseudogene TRBV3-2) with TRBJ1-1; no definite D call. This CDR3 is built from 14 residues. Per the germline V gene, CDR1 is LGHDT and CDR2 is YNNKEL (reference sequence). V lost 6 bases to trimming and J lost 4 bases, with 15 bases between them. Here the CDR3 DNA reads TGTGCCAGCAGTACCTCCTCGGCGGGCACTGAAGCTTTCTTT. Encoded protein: CASSTSSAGTEAFF.

This clone was seen only a few times. V gene TRBV7-9 combines with J gene TRBJ2-2; 7 bases align to TRBD1. CDR3 size: 16 residues. Per germline, CDR1 SEHNR and CDR2 FQNEAQ (reference sequence). Trimming removed 5 bases from V and 2 bases from J; junction bases left unmatched: 8. In nucleotides, the CDR3 is TGTGCCAGCAGCCCAAGGGACAGACTAAACACCGGGGAGCTGTTTTTT. Amino acid sequence: CASSPRDRLNTGELFF.

The chain joins TRBV7-2 to TRBJ1-2; D gene uncertain. This CDR3 has 14 residues. The germline V and J ends were trimmed by 1 base and 0 bases, with 6 bases remaining between them. The germline V gene has CDR1 SGHTA and CDR2 FQGNSA. The CDR3, as DNA: TGTGCCAGCAGCTTAGGCGTAGCTAACTATGGCTACACCTTC. Protein product: CASSLGVANYGYTF.

The table lists this clone with a count of one. The V and J genes are TRBV7-2 and TRBJ2-1; maybe TRBD2 (5 bases). V lost 5 bases, J lost 4 bases, and 15 bases lay in between. There are 15 residues in the CDR3. The germline CDR1 and CDR2 sequences are SGHTA and FQGNSA. The CDR3 coding sequence is TGTGCCAGCAGCCCCAGAAGGGAGAGTTACAATGAGCAGTTCTTC. Translation: CASSPRRESYNEQFF.

The chain combines TRBV7-6 with TRBJ2-5, with D tentatively TRBD1 (5 bases). Trimming shortened V by 5 bases and J by 1 base, and 11 bases separated the two germline ends. Germline V gene lookup returns CDR1 SGHVS and CDR2 FNYEAQ. The length of the CDR3 is 14 residues. The CDR3, as DNA: TGTGCCAGCAGCCCCTTTACAGGCCAAGAGACCCAGTACTTC. Translating gives CASSPFTGQETQYF.